This TCR beta chain was sequenced for a study of blood T cell repertoires in COVID-19. Study at large: The United States, Italy and Spain supplied acute and convalescent COVID-19 samples.

The CDR3 sequence is 12 residues long. V lost 3 bases to trimming and J lost 12 bases; unmatched junction nucleotides: 8. Looked up from germline, CDR1 is KGHSH and CDR2 is LQKENI. Libraries were prepared by immunoSEQ multiplex PCR; TCRdb keeps only in-frame clonotypes and omits some of them. The table has 250,000 to 300,000 clones, 87% seen once. This TCR was recovered from a woman in her 40s who had recovered from COVID-19. The chain has TRBV18 and TRBJ2-7, with TRBD2 matching 7 bases. The sequencing input was peripheral blood. The CDR3 loop reads CASSPEAGVGYF. Here the CDR3 DNA reads TGTGCCAGCTCACCCGAGGCGGGAGTTGGGTACTTC. The complete variable domain, with remaining parts taken from reference TRBV18 and TRBJ2-7, reads NAGVMQNPRHLVRRRGQEARLRCSPMKGHSHVYWYRQLPEEGLKFMVYLQKENIIDESGMPKERFSAEFPKEGPSILRIQQVVRGDSAAYFCASSPEAGVGYFGPGTRLTVT.